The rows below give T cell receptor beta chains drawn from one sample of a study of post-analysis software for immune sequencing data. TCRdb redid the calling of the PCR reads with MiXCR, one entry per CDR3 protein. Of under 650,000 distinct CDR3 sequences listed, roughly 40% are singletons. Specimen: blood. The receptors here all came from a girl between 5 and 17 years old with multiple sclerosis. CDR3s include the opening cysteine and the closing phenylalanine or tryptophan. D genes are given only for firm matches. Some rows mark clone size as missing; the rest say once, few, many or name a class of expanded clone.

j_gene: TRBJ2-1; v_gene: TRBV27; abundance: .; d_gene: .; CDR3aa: CASTPGAPTYNEQFF; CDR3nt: TGTGCCAGCACCCCCGGGGCTCCTACCTACAATGAGCAGTTCTTC
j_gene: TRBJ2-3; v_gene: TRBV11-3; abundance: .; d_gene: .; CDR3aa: CASTHFGRSTDTQYF; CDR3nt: TGTGCCAGCACCCACTTCGGTAGAAGCACAGATACGCAGTATTTT
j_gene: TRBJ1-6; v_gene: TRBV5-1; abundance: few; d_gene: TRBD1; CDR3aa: CASSRDRGLNSPLHF; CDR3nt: TGCGCCAGCAGCCGCGACAGGGGCCTTAATTCACCCCTCCACTTT
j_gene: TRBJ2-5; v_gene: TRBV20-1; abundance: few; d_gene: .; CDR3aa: CSARDHFPQETQYF; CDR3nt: TGCAGTGCTAGAGATCACTTTCCACAAGAGACCCAGTACTTC
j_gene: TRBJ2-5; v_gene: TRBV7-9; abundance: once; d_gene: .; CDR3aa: CASSLATTWYQETQYF; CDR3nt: TGTGCCAGCAGCTTAGCGACTACCTGGTACCAAGAGACCCAGTACTTC
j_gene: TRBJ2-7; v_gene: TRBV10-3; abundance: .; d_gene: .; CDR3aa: CAITGLGDEQYF; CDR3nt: TGTGCCATCACCGGACTGGGCGACGAGCAGTACTTC
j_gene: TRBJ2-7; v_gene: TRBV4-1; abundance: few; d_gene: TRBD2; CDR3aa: CASSQDPRLKRGEQYF; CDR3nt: TGCGCCAGCAGCCAAGATCCAAGACTCAAGCGGGGCGAGCAGTACTTC
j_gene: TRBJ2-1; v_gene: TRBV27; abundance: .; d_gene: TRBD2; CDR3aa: CASKNSGFQFF; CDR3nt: TGTGCCAGCAAAAATAGCGGGTTCCAGTTCTTC
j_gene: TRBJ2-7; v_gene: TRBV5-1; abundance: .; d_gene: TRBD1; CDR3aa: CASSLGDSAYEQYF; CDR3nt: TGCGCCAGCAGCTTGGGGGACAGTGCCTACGAGCAGTACTTC
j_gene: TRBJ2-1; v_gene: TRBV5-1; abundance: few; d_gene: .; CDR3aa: CASSLDYINEQFF; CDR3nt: TGCGCCAGCAGCTTGGACTACATCAATGAGCAGTTCTTC
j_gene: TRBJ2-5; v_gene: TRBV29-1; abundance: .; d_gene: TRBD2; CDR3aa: CSVGGEGYQETQYF; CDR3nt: TGCAGCGTTGGCGGGGAGGGGTACCAAGAGACCCAGTACTTC
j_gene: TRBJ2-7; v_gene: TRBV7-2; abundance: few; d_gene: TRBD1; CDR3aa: CASSLTRGLLSYEQYF; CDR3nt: TGTGCCAGCAGCTTAACGAGGGGGCTCCTCTCCTACGAGCAGTACTTC
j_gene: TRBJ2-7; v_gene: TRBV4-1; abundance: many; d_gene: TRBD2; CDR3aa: CASRGLAGGSYEQYF; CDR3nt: TGCGCCAGCAGGGGACTAGCGGGAGGGTCGTACGAGCAGTACTTC
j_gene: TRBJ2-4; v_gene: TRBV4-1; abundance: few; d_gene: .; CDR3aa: CASSQVLGDIQYF; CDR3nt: TGCGCCAGCAGCCAAGTTCTGGGGGACATTCAGTACTTC
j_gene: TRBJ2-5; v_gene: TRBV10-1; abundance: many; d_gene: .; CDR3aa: CASSVDGETQYF; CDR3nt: TGCGCCAGCAGTGTGGATGGGGAGACCCAGTACTTC
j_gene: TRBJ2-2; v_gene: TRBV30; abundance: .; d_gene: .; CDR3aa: CAWRWRSNTGELFF; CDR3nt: TGTGCCTGGAGGTGGAGGTCGAACACCGGGGAGCTGTTTTTT
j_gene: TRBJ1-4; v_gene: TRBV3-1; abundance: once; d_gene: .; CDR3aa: CASTSRGEKLFF; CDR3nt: TGTGCCAGCACAAGCAGGGGAGAAAAACTGTTTTTT
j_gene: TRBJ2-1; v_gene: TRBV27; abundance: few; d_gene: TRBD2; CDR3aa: CASSGSGTSPDNEQFF; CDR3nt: TGTGCCAGCAGTGGGAGCGGGACTAGCCCTGACAATGAGCAGTTCTTC
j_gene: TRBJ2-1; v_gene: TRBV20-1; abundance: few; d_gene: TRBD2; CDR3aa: CSARERGGINEQFF; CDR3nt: TGCAGTGCTAGGGAGCGGGGGGGTATCAATGAGCAGTTCTTC
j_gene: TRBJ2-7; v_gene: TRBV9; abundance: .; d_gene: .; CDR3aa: CASSVGGSLEQYF; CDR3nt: TGTGCCAGCAGCGTGGGGGGCAGTCTCGAGCAGTACTTC
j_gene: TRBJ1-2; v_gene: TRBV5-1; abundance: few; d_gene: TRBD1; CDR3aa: CASRDDRGLDYGYTF; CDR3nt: TGCGCCAGCAGAGACGACAGGGGGTTGGACTATGGCTACACCTTC
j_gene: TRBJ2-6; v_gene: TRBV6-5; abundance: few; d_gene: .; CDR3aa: CASSYYTITGANVLTF; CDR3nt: TGTGCCAGCAGTTACTACACTATAACTGGGGCCAACGTCCTGACTTTC
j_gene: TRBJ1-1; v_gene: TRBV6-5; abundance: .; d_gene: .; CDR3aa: CASSYEMNTEAFF; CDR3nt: TGTGCCAGCAGTTATGAGATGAACACTGAAGCTTTCTTT
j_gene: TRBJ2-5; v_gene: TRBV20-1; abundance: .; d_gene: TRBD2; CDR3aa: CSARPISGVQETQYF; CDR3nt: TGCAGTGCTAGGCCCATTAGCGGGGTCCAAGAGACCCAGTACTTC
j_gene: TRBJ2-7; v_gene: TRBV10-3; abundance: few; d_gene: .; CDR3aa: CAIMGANIGEQYF; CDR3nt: TGTGCCATCATGGGGGCAAACATAGGCGAGCAGTACTTC
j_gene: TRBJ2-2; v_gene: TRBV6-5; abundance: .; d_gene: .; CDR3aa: CASSPRGAGTGELFF; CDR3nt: TGTGCCAGCAGTCCCCGCGGGGCAGGCACCGGGGAGCTGTTTTTT
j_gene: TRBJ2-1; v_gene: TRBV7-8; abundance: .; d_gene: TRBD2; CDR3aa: CASRGASGTYNEQFF; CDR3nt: TGTGCCAGCAGGGGCGCTAGCGGGACCTACAATGAGCAGTTCTTC
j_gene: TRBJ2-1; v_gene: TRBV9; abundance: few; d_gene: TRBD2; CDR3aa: CASSITGLAGSEEQFF; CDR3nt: TGTGCCAGCAGCATAACGGGACTAGCGGGTTCGGAGGAGCAGTTCTTC
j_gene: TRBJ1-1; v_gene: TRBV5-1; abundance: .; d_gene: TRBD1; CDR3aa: CASSLVTGAMNTEAFF; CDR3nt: TGCGCCAGCAGCTTGGTCACAGGGGCCATGAACACTGAAGCTTTCTTT
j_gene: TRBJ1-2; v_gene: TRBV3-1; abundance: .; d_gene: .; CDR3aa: CASSQALDSPYGYTF; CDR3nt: TGTGCCAGCAGCCAAGCCCTGGACAGTCCCTATGGCTACACCTTC
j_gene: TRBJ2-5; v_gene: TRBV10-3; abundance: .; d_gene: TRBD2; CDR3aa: CATTAGLAGRSGETQYF; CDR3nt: TGTGCCACAACGGCGGGGCTAGCGGGAAGATCGGGAGAGACCCAGTACTTC
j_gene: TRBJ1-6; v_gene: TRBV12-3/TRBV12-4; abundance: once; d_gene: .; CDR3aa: CASSFRARGYPSSYNSPLHF; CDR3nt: TGTGCCAGCAGTTTTAGGGCCAGGGGATACCCGAGCTCCTATAATTCACCCCTCCACTTT
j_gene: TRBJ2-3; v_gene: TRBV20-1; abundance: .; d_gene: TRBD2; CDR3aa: CSVQPASGSDTDTQYF; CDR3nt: TGCAGCGTCCAACCGGCTAGCGGGAGCGACACAGATACGCAGTATTTT
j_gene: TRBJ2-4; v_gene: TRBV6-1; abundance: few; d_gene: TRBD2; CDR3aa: CASSQTSGGLRLAKNIQYF; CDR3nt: TGTGCCAGCAGCCAGACTAGCGGGGGGCTGCGCTTAGCCAAAAACATTCAGTACTTC
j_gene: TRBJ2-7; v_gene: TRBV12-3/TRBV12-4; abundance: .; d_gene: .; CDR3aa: CASKGGTQLSYEQYF; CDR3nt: TGTGCCAGCAAGGGGGGGACACAGCTTTCCTACGAGCAGTACTTC
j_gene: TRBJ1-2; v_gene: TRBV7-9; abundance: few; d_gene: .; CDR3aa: CASSLSSAVFHGYTF; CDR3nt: TGTGCCAGCAGCTTAAGCTCGGCAGTTTTCCATGGCTACACCTTC